This T cell receptor beta chain is drawn from a study of response to subunit inactivated influenza vaccine. In germline, CDR1 is KGHDR, CDR2 SFDVKD. V was shortened by 3 bases and J by 7 bases, with 6 bases between the two germline ends. The CDR3 totals 12 residues. TCRdb re-derived calls from the RT-PCR reads in MiXCR, one entry per CDR3 protein. Here the sample spans over 800,000 distinct CDR3 sequences, around 20% being singletons. This clonotype has only a few counts. The material was PBMCs from blood, obtained 5 to 6 days after vaccination. The genes are TRBV24-1 and TRBJ2-1, with unresolved D. The clonotype originates from a man over 45 who received an inactivated influenza vaccine. CDR3 DNA: TGTGCCACCAGTGATGGGTATAATGAGCAGTTCTTC. This translates into CATSDGYNEQFF.